This TCR beta chain was profiled in a study of blood T cell repertoires in COVID-19 (TCRdb year 2020). Context from the whole study: The collaborator samples originated in the United States, Italy and Spain and spanned the acute and convalescent phases of COVID-19. The material from the prospective study consisted of cDNA or gDNA derived from T cells, B-cell-depleted T cells, or PBMCs. Subjects who had been exposed to COVID-19, were actively infected with it, or had recovered from it provided the deeply sampled blood TCRbeta repertoires that made up the dataset. A freely available public database, intended as a resource for researchers studying the immune response to SARS-CoV-2, is where the repertoires were released. Samples came from the ongoing ImmuneRACE study (first 160 participants) plus 1,254 subjects from 6 global collaborators. Sample metadata almost always included a de-identified subject ID, COVID-19 status, age in years and sex. Where HLA class I and class II types were available, the types were taken from metadata supplied by the sample provider, not from assay-based typing.

TCRbeta CDR3 regions were amplified from genomic DNA by means of the immunoSEQ Assay, a bias-controlled multiplex PCR. The authors' analysis ran thus. Within the assay, amplification of reference gene primers was used to estimate how many nucleated cells each sample contained. Sequence reads were collapsed and filtered to measure the absolute abundance of every unique TCRbeta CDR3 rearrangement. Productive Simpson clonality was computed per sample as the square root of Simpson's diversity index over productive rearrangements. TCRdb stores this immuneACCESS table with in-frame sequences only. Part of the clones is absent; in the studies checked, under half of the shortfall reflects unresolved V genes, and no reason is known for the rest. V and J calls plus clone size are reproduced from that table; the DNA served to infer D and trimming. The sample table lists approximately 500,000 clones, about 89% of them with a count of one. The ten largest account for roughly 7.4% of the sample.

Paper-wide results and their limitations: How much clinical and demographic metadata was included differed by source and by participant, and the metadata was provided uncurated.

Between the V and J ends, shortened by 0 bases and 7 bases respectively, the junction contains 9 bases. CDR1 and CDR2 were assigned from the germline V gene as MNHEY and SVGAGI. The CDR3 runs 13 amino acids, cysteine and phenylalanine included. Only the CDR3 part of the read is kept: 39 bases, read in frame from the first base. As concerns this clone: It has no known antigen specificity. Base qualities are not recorded, but no much larger clone differs from it by a single base.

In Seattle, one collaborating source enrolled patients while the infection was active and tracked those patients longitudinally over the course of disease. Whole blood was collected in K2EDTA tubes by collaborating institutions according to the institutions' own protocols. For TCRbeta analysis, collaborator samples were shipped as frozen whole blood, as isolated PBMCs, or as DNA extracted from either sample type. This receptor was identified in a woman aged 45-59 years with COVID-19, enrolled during active disease. The sequence links TRBV6-5 to TRBJ1-1; a weak D assignment points to TRBD1 (5 bases agree). The sequencing sample was made of peripheral blood. The CDR3 protein is CASSYSPTVEAFF. The bases read TGTGCCAGCAGTTACTCCCCGACAGTTGAAGCTTTCTTT.